Presented here are 4 T cell receptor beta chains from one specimen sequenced in a study of cytomegalovirus exposure and HLA in healthy donors. The PCR had 60 Vbeta and 13 Jbeta primers. Repertoires were generated with immunoSEQ multiplex PCR, while TCRdb's copy carries only in-frame clones and drops some. The sample has fewer than 120,000 clones, about 90% seen once; the top ten hold approximately 1.8%. Material for sequencing was PBMCs. Receptors were obtained from a man aged 35-49 years in good health and CMV-seronegative.

This rearrangement joins TRBV5-1 to TRBJ1-2; the D gene is possibly TRBD1 (5 bases). Germline CDR1 and CDR2: SGHRS and YFSETQ. V shed 0 bases and J shed 5 bases, with 8 bases lying between them. The CDR3 consists of 13 residues. The CDR3 region is CASSLGGTYGYTF. The CDR3 nucleotides are TGCGCCAGCAGCTTGGGAGGGACTTATGGCTACACCTTC.

This rearrangement joins TRBV30 to TRBJ2-1; 8 bases align to TRBD1. The length of the CDR3 is 15 residues. V dropped 4 bases and J dropped 6; count of bases not matched to a gene: 11. From germline, CDR1 is GTSNPN and CDR2 SVGIG (reference sequence). CDR3 nucleotides: TGTGCCTGGACGGACGTTGTAGGGACAGGCAATGAGCAGTTCTTC. The encoded protein is CAWTDVVGTGNEQFF.

The chain recombines TRBV4-2 with TRBJ2-1; D is unresolved. The CDR3 is 15 residues long. In germline, CDR1 is LGHNA, CDR2 YNFKEQ. Trimming took 1 base from V and 5 from J, leaving 12 bases between them. As DNA, the CDR3 is TGTGCCAGCAGCCAAGTTGAGCGCCCGAACAATGAGCAGTTCTTC. This translates into CASSQVERPNNEQFF.

The V and J genes are TRBV7-6 and TRBJ2-5; 7 nucleotides line up with TRBD2. Trimming at V came to 3 bases and at J to 2 bases, leaving 6 bases not matched to a gene. Germline assignment: CDR1 SGHVS and CDR2 FNYEAQ. The CDR3 totals 15 residues. In DNA form, the CDR3 reads TGTGCCAGCAGCTTTAACCTAGCGGAACAAGAGACCCAGTACTTC. Residues: CASSFNLAEQETQYF.